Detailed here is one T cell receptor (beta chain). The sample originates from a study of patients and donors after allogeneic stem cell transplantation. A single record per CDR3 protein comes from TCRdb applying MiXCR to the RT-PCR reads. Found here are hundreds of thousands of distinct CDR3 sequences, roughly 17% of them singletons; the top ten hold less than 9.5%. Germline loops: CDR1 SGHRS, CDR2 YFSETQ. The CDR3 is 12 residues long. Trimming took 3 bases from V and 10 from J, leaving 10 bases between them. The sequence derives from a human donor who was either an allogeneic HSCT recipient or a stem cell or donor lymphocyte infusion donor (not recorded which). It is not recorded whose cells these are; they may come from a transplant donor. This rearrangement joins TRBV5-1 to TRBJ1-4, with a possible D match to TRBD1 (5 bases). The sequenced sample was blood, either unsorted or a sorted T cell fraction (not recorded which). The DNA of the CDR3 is TGCGCCAGCAGCTCGACCGGGGGAAAACTGTTTTTT. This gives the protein CASSSTGGKLFF.